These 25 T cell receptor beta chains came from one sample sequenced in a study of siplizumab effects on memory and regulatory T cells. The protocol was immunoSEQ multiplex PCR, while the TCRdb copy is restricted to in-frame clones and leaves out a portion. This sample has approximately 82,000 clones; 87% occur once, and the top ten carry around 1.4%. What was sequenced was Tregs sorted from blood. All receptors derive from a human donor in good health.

This chain's CDR3 is CASSYQGDQPQHF. Written as DNA, the CDR3 is TGTGCCAGCAGCTACCAGGGTGATCAGCCCCAGCATTTT. The V and J genes are TRBV7-9 and TRBJ1-5; possible D gene TRBD1, 5 bases. CDR1 SEHNR and CDR2 FQNEAQ come from the germline V gene (reference sequence). V lost 4 bases and J lost 5, with 9 bases in between. The CDR3 loop spans 13 amino acids.

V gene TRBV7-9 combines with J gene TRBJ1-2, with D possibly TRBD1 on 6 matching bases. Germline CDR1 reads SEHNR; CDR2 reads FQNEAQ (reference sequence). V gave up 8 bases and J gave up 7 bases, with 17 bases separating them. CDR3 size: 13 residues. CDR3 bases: TGTGCCAGCCGGGGGGGCTCTCTTTCTGGCTACACCTTC. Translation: CASRGGSLSGYTF.

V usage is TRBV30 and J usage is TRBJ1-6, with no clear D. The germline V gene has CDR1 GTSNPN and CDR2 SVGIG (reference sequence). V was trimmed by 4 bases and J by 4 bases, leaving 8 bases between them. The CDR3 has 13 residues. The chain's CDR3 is CAWMSVYNSPLHF. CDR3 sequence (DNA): TGTGCCTGGATGTCAGTGTATAATTCACCCCTCCACTTT.

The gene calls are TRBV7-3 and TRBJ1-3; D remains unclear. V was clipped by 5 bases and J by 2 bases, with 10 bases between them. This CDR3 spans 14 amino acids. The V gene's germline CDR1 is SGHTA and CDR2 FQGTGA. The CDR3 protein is CASSPNPAGNTIYF. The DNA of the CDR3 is TGTGCCAGCAGCCCGAATCCCGCTGGAAACACCATATATTTT.

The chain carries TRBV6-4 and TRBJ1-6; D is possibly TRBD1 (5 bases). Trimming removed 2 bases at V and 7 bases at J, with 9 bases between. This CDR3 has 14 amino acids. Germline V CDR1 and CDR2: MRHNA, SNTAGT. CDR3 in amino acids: CASSDPGRNSPLHF. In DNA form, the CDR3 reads TGTGCCAGCAGTGACCCGGGGCGAAATTCACCCCTCCACTTT.

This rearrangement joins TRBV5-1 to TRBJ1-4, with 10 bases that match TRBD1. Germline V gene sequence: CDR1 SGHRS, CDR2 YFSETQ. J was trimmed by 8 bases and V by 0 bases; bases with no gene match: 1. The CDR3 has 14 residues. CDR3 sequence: CASSLVGQGEKLFF. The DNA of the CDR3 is TGCGCCAGCAGCTTGGTGGGACAGGGGGAAAAACTGTTTTTT.

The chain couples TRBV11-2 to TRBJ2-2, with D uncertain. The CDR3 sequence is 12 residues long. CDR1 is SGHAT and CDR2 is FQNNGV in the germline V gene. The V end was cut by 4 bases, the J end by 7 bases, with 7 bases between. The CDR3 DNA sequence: TGTGCCAGCAGCTCGTTGGTCGGGGAGCTGTTTTTT. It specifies CASSSLVGELFF.

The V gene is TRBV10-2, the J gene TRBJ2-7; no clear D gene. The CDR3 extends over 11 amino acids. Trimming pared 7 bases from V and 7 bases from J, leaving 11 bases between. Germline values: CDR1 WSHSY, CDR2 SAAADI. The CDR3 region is CASTDGREQYF. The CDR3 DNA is TGCGCCAGCACCGACGGACGGGAGCAGTACTTC.

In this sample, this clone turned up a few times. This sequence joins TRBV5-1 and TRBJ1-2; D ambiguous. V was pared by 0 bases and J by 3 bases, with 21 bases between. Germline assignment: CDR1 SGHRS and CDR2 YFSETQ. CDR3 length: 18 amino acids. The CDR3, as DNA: TGCGCCAGCAGCTTGGCCCGTGCCTCCTCCCTAACTGACTATGGCTACACCTTC. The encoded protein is CASSLARASSLTDYGYTF.

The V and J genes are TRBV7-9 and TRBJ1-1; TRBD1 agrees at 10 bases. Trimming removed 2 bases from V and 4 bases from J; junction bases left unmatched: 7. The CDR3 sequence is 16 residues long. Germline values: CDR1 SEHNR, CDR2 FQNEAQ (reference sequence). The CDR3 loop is CASSLSGQGGSTEAFF. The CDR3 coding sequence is TGTGCCAGCAGCTTATCCGGACAGGGGGGGAGCACTGAAGCTTTCTTT.

The CDR3: CASSLRWDSDNEQFF. As DNA, the CDR3 is TGTGCCAGCAGCTTAAGATGGGACAGCGACAATGAGCAGTTCTTC. This rearrangement joins TRBV13 to TRBJ2-1; TRBD1 matches 7 bases. The CDR3 is made up of 15 amino acids. Trimming cost V 2 bases and J 5 bases; bases outside gene matches: 6. CDR1 and CDR2 from the germline V gene are PRHDT and FYEKMQ (reference sequence).

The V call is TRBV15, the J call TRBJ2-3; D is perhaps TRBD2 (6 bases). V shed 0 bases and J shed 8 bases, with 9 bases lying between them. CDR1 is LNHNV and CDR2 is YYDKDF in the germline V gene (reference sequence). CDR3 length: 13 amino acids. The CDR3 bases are TGTGCCACCAGCAGAGACGGGGGAGGTACGCAGTATTTT. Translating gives CATSRDGGGTQYF.

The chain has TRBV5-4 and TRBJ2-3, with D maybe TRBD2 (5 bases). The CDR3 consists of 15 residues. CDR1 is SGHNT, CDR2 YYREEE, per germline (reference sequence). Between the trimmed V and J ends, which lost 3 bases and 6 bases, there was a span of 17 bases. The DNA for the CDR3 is TGTGCCAGCAGCTCCCTCCGGGGTTATCTGGATACGCAGTATTTT. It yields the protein CASSSLRGYLDTQYF.

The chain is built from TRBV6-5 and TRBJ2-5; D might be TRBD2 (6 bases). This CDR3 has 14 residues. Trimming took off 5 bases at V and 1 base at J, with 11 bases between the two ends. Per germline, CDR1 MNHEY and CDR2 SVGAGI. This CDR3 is CASSSRDSQETQYF. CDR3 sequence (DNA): TGTGCCAGCAGTAGCCGGGACTCCCAAGAGACCCAGTACTTC.

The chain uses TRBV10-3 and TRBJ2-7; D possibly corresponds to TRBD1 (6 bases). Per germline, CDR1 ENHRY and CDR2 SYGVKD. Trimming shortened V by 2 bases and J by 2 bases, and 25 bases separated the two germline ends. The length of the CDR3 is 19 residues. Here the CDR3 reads CAISEPRGRDTYTTYEQYF. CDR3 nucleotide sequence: TGTGCCATCAGTGAGCCCAGGGGCCGGGACACATACACAACCTACGAGCAGTACTTC.

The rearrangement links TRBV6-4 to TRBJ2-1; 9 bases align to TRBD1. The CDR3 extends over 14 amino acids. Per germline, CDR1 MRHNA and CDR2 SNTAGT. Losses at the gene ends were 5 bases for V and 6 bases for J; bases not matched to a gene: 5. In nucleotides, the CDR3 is TGTGCCAGCAGTCCGGGACAGGGTGGCAATGAGCAGTTCTTC. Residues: CASSPGQGGNEQFF.

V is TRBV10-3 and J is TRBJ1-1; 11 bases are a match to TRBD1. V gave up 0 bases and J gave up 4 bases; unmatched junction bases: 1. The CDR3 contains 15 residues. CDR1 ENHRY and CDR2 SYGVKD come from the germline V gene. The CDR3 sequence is CAISESGTGGTEAFF. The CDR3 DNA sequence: TGTGCCATCAGTGAGTCCGGGACAGGGGGCACTGAAGCTTTCTTT.

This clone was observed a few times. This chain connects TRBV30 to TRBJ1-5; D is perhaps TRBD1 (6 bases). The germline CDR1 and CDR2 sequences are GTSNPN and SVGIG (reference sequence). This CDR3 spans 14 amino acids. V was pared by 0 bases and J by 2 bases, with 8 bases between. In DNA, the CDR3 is TGTGCCTGGAGTGTAAGGACAGGCAATCAGCCCCAGCATTTT. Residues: CAWSVRTGNQPQHF.

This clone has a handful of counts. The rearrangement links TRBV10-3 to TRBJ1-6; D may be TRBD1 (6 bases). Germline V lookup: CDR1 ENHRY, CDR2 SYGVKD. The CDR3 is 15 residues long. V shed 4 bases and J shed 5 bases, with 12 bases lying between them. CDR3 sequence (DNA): TGTGCCATCAGTGCAACAGGGATGGATAATTCACCCCTCCACTTT. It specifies CAISATGMDNSPLHF.

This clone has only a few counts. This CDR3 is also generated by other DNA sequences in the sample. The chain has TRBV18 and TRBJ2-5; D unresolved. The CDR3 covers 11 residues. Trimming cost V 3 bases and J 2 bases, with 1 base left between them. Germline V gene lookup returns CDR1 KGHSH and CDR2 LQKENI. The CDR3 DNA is TGTGCCAGCTCACCGCAAGAGACCCAGTACTTC. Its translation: CASSPQETQYF. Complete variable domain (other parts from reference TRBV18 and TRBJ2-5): NAGVMQNPRHLVRRRGQEARLRCSPMKGHSHVYWYRQLPEEGLKFMVYLQKENIIDESGMPKERFSAEFPKEGPSILRIQQVVRGDSAAYFCASSPQETQYFGPGTRLLVL.

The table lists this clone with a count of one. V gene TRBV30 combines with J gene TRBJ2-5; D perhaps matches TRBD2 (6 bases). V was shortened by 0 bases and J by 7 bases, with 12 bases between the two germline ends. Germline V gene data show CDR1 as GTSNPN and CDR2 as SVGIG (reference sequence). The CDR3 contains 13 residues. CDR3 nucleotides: TGTGCCTGGAGTGTCGCGGGGCGAGGGACCCAGTACTTC. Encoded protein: CAWSVAGRGTQYF.

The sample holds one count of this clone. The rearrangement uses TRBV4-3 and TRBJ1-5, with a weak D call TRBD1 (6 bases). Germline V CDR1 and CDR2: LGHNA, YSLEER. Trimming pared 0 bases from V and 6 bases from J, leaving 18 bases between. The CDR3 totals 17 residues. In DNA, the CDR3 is TGCGCCAGCAGCCAAGATCTCCCACAGGGTACGGCTCAGCCCCAGCATTTT. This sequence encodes CASSQDLPQGTAQPQHF.

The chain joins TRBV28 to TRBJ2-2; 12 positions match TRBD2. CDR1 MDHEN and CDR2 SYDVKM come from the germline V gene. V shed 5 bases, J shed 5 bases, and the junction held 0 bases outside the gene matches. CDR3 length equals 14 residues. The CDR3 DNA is TGTGCCAGCAGTCTAGCGGGAGGGACCGGGGAGCTGTTTTTT. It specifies CASSLAGGTGELFF.

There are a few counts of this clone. CDR3 coding DNA: TGTGCCAGTAGTATCCAGGGGAACACTGAAGCTTTCTTT. This sequence encodes CASSIQGNTEAFF. The chain links TRBV19 to TRBJ1-1, with D tentatively TRBD1 (5 bases). Looked up from germline, CDR1 is LNHDA and CDR2 is SQIVND (reference sequence). CDR3 length: 13 amino acids. The V end lost 3 bases, the J end lost 1 base, and 6 bases lay between the germline ends.

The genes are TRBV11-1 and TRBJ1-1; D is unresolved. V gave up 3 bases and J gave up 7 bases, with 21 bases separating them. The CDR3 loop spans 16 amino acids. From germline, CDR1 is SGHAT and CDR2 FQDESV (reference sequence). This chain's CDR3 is CASSLFFSGVLFEAFF. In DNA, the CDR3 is TGTGCCAGCAGCTTGTTTTTTTCGGGCGTTTTATTTGAAGCTTTCTTT.